This record concerns one T cell receptor (beta chain) sequence. Its antigen is undetermined. The authors ran a second PCR of about 7 to 12 cycles using a sample-barcoded 5' primer and a J-beta primer mix. At least 3 million CDR3-containing paired-end reads were obtained per sample. Each CDR3 protein gets one entry after TCRdb re-called the 5' RACE reads with MiXCR. The sample records about 1,800,000 distinct CDR3 sequences, 25% to 30% being singletons. These data originate in a study of blood T cells in healthy people across ages. Overall study results and limits: Fewer expanded clones and more diversity marked long-lived versus aged donors. Across the age range, TCR beta diversity per million T cells fell in a roughly linear way.

V shed 0 bases, J shed 3 bases, and the junction held 2 bases outside the gene matches. CDR3 size: 15 residues. Germline V gene sequence: CDR1 SGHDN, CDR2 FVKESK. The clonotype was recovered from a woman under 40 in good health. V gene TRBV14 combines with J gene TRBJ2-1; 7 nucleotides line up with TRBD1. Sequencing input: blood. The CDR3 here is CASSQETGHYNEQFF. The CDR3 coding sequence is TGTGCCAGCAGCCAAGAGACAGGGCACTACAATGAGCAGTTCTTC.